This T cell receptor beta chain was captured by sequencing in a study of shared clonotypes between healthy human individuals. The CDR3 consists of 14 residues. Germline CDR1 reads MNHNY; CDR2 reads SVGAGI (reference sequence). The germline V and J ends were trimmed by 5 bases and 6 bases, with 14 bases remaining between them. This clone was seen more than once but under ten times. Adult donors, all healthy and HIV-negative, had no recent acute infections or vaccinations. Clones were read by immunoSEQ multiplex PCR, and TCRdb kept only the in-frame ones, dropping some. The sample has around 2.1 million clones, about 94% seen once.

V is TRBV6-6 and J is TRBJ1-5, with a weak D call TRBD1 (6 bases). The source material was naive CD4+ T cells sorted from blood. The subset here: CD45RA+ positively selected. This sequence was found in a man between 18 and 35 years old in good health. The CDR3 reads CASSALTGTQPQHF. The CDR3 region has the DNA TGTGCCAGCAGTGCCCTAACAGGGACTCAGCCCCAGCATTTT.